This T cell receptor (beta chain) was sequenced in a study of shared clonotypes between healthy human individuals. Germline CDR1 is ENHRY and CDR2 is SYGVKD. The V and J ends lost 6 bases and 6 bases respectively, with 14 bases between them. The CDR3 covers 13 residues. Here immunoSEQ multiplex PCR was the method, and the copy in TCRdb shows in-frame clones only, minus some. Altogether roughly 2.6 million clones are present, around nine tenths being singletons, with the ten largest covering roughly 0.13%. This clone has only a few counts. Donors included only healthy HIV-negative adults lacking recent acute infections or vaccinations.

The J gene is TRBJ1-1, the V gene TRBV10-3, with unresolved D. The sequenced sample consisted of naive CD4+ T cells sorted from blood. The sample's subset: CD45RA+ positively selected. This clonotype was sampled from a man aged 18 to 30 in good health. The CDR3 DNA reads TGTGCCATCAGCACACCTCAGTACGCTGAAGCTTTCTTT. Its protein product is CAISTPQYAEAFF.